This T cell receptor beta chain was recovered during a study of cytomegalovirus exposure and HLA in healthy donors. Germline trimming cut 5 bases from V and 8 bases from J; bases unmatched to any gene: 7. Germline V CDR1 and CDR2: MNHNS, SASEGT. The CDR3 sequence is 13 residues long. As concerns this clone: Its antigen is as yet unknown.

Study outcomes and limitations: A further, later analysis showed that HLA-associated TCR beta chains (compared with equally common others) were more clonally expanded. The study designated 160 or so TCR beta chains cytomegalovirus-associated.

Those who donated were healthy bone marrow donors. Use of 60 Vbeta and 13 Jbeta primers characterized the PCR. The table came from immunoSEQ multiplex PCR; TCRdb's copy has only in-frame clones and leaves some out. The sample records tens of thousands of clones, around 84% being singletons. This receptor was taken from a woman between 40 and 50 years old in good health and CMV-seropositive. Input material: PBMCs. The chain recombines TRBV6-1 with TRBJ1-2; 8 bases fit TRBD1. The CDR3 DNA is TGTGCCAGCAGTATGGACAGGGTCGTGGGCTACACCTTC. It translates to CASSMDRVVGYTF.